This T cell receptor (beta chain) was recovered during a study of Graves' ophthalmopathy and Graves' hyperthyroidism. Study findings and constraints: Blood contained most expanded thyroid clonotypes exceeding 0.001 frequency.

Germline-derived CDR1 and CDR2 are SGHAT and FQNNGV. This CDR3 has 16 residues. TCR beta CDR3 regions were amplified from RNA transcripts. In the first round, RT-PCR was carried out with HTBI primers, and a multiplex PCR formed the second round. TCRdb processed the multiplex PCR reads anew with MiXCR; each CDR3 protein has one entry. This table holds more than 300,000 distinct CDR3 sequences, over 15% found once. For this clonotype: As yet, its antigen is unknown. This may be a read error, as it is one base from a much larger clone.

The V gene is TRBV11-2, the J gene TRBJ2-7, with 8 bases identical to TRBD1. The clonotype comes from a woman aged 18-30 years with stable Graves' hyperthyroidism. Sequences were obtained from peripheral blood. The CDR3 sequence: CASRSPRGPGSYELYF. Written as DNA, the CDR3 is TGTGCCAGCAGGTCCCCCAGGGGGCCTGGCTCCTACGAGCTGTACTTC.